These 29 T cell receptor beta chains were all obtained from the same sample, sequenced in a study of CD8+ T cells in alopecia areata. Sequencing relied on a cDNA template that was reverse transcribed from extracted RNA. Sequenced by immunoSEQ multiplex PCR; TCRdb stores in-frame clones only, minus some. The profile shows about 210,000 clones, roughly 44% of them singletons. Treatment denoted: oral pan-JAK inhibitor, 5-10 mg twice daily. The sequencing here drew on CD4+ T cells sorted from blood, taken at approximately week 37, from a patient treated with tofacitinib. The source of these receptors is a human donor with alopecia areata.

This clone appeared once. This chain uses TRBV30 with TRBJ2-7; 7 bases align to TRBD2. V lost 3 bases to trimming and J lost 0 bases; unmatched junction nucleotides: 8. This CDR3 contains 15 residues. Per the germline V gene, CDR1 is GTSNPN and CDR2 is SVGIG (reference sequence). CDR3 DNA: TGTGCCTGGAGGGACCTAGCGGTTAGCTCCTACGAGCAGTACTTC. This codes for CAWRDLAVSSYEQYF.

This clone was found a few times. The chain joins TRBV18 to TRBJ1-5; TRBD1 is a possible D gene (6 bases). This CDR3 region has 15 residues. CDR1 and CDR2 (germline): KGHSH, LQKENI. V lost 6 bases, J lost 7 bases, and 19 bases lay in between. The CDR3 here is CASSLQGGNRQPQHF. The CDR3 DNA is TGTGCCAGCTCTCTACAGGGTGGAAACAGGCAGCCCCAGCATTTT. Full variable domain (missing parts from reference TRBV18 and TRBJ1-5): NAGVMQNPRHLVRRRGQEARLRCSPMKGHSHVYWYRQLPEEGLKFMVYLQKENIIDESGMPKERFSAEFPKEGPSILRIQQVVRGDSAAYFCASSLQGGNRQPQHFGDGTRLSIL.

V is TRBV27 and J is TRBJ2-2; 11 bases align to TRBD2. V lost 8 bases to trimming and J lost 0 bases; unmatched junction nucleotides: 5. Germline loops: CDR1 MNHEY, CDR2 SMNVEV (reference sequence). The CDR3 loop spans 16 amino acids. This CDR3 reads CASSQTSGTNTGELFF. DNA for the CDR3: TGTGCCAGCTCTCAGACTAGCGGGACGAACACCGGGGAGCTGTTTTTT.

This clone was seen a handful of times. V and J are TRBV9 and TRBJ2-5; no definite D call. CDR3 length: 12 amino acids. V lost 3 bases and J 5 bases, leaving 8 bases between the germline ends. The germline gives CDR1 SGDLS, CDR2 YYNGEE. CDR3 nucleotides: TGTGCCAGCAGCGACGTCTGGGAGACCCAGTACTTC. Protein product: CASSDVWETQYF.

The chain joins TRBV4-1 to TRBJ1-1; no reliable D call. The CDR3 spans 13 residues. Germline CDR1 MGHRA, CDR2 YSYEKL. Trimming pared 0 bases from V and 7 bases from J, leaving 9 bases between. The chain's CDR3 is CASSQDGNYEAFF. The CDR3, as DNA: TGCGCCAGCAGCCAAGATGGGAACTATGAAGCTTTCTTT.

This chain links TRBV10-3 with TRBJ1-1; TRBD1 aligns across 8 bases. The germline CDR1 and CDR2 sequences are ENHRY and SYGVKD. The CDR3 has 15 amino acids. J was trimmed by 4 bases and V by 3 bases; bases with no gene match: 7. CDR3 sequence (DNA): TGTGCCATCAGTGAAACCGACAGGGGCACCACTGAAGCTTTCTTT. Translated, it gives CAISETDRGTTEAFF.

This rearrangement joins TRBV18 to TRBJ2-6; D may be TRBD1 or TRBD2 (5 bases each). V gave up 3 bases and J gave up 0 bases, with 6 bases separating them. The CDR3 length is 15 residues. Germline assignment: CDR1 KGHSH and CDR2 LQKENI. CDR3 DNA: TGTGCCAGCTCACCGGGGGTCTCTGGGGCCAACGTCCTGACTTTC. Translation gives CASSPGVSGANVLTF.

V is TRBV27 and J is TRBJ2-3; 7 nucleotides agree with TRBD1. Losses at the gene ends were 1 base for V and 0 bases for J; bases not matched to a gene: 16. The CDR3 runs to 20 residues. Germline CDR1 MNHEY, CDR2 SMNVEV (reference sequence). Written as DNA, the CDR3 is TGTGCCAGCAGTTTATTCTTGAGAACAGGGGACCCTGCTAGCACAGATACGCAGTATTTT. It translates to CASSLFLRTGDPASTDTQYF.

With respect to this clone: Other nucleotide sequences from this sample produce the same CDR3. The chain joins TRBV6-5 to TRBJ1-2; D gene unclear. CDR1 and CDR2 from the germline V gene are MNHEY and SVGAGI. The V end lost 6 bases, the J end lost 2 bases, and 16 bases lay between the germline ends. This CDR3 is built from 15 residues. CDR3 sequence (DNA): TGTGCCAGCAGCTCATCCCCCCGGGGAAACTATGGCTACACCTTC. Encoded protein: CASSSSPRGNYGYTF.

This clone was seen a few times. The rearrangement joins TRBV7-8 to TRBJ2-7; TRBD2 is a possible D gene (6 bases). V was clipped by 5 bases and J by 3 bases, with 8 bases between them. The CDR3 is made up of 12 amino acids. Germline CDR1 reads SGHVS; CDR2 reads FQNEAQ. The CDR3 sequence: CASSVSGYEQYF. The CDR3 nucleotides are TGTGCCAGCAGCGTTAGCGGCTACGAGCAGTACTTC. The full variable domain, completed using reference TRBV7-8 and TRBJ2-7, is GAGVSQSPRYKVAKRGQDVALRCDPISGHVSLFWYQQALGQGPEFLTYFQNEAQLDKSGLPSDRFFAERPEGSVSTLKIQRTQQEDSAVYLCASSVSGYEQYFGPGTRLTVT.

The table lists this clone with a few counts. V and J are TRBV6-5 and TRBJ2-7, with 10 positions matching TRBD2. CDR3 length equals 13 residues. The V gene's germline CDR1 is MNHEY and CDR2 SVGAGI. Germline trimming cut 11 bases from V and 7 bases from J; bases unmatched to any gene: 11. The CDR3 sequence: CAGGAGGPGEQYF. The CDR3 coding sequence is TGTGCCGGAGGAGCGGGAGGGCCGGGTGAGCAGTACTTC.

CDR3 bases: TGTGCCAGCAGCTTAGCAATTAGCACAGATACGCAGTATTTT. Translation gives CASSLAISTDTQYF. This sequence joins TRBV7-2 and TRBJ2-3, with D hard to call. The V end lost 0 bases, the J end lost 0 bases, and 4 bases lay between the germline ends. The CDR3 covers 14 residues. Germline CDR1 reads SGHTA; CDR2 reads FQGNSA.

This clone showed up just a few times. This chain joins TRBV5-1 and TRBJ2-1, with D maybe TRBD2 (7 bases). CDR1 is SGHRS, CDR2 YFSETQ, per germline. The CDR3 has 15 amino acids. Trimming left V 3 bases short and J 5 bases short, with 15 bases between. CDR3 residues: CASSSGGSENNEQFF. The CDR3 nucleotides are TGCGCCAGCAGCTCGGGGGGCTCGGAAAACAATGAGCAGTTCTTC.

This clone appeared a few times. The V gene is TRBV4-3, the J gene TRBJ1-5; TRBD1 is a possible D gene (6 bases). CDR1 and CDR2 from the germline V gene are LGHNA and YSLEER. The V gene lost 3 bases and the J gene lost 9 bases, with 15 bases spanning the gap. This CDR3 comprises 14 residues. This CDR3 is CASSQTQGTRPQHF. In DNA form, the CDR3 reads TGCGCCAGCAGCCAGACACAGGGAACGCGGCCCCAGCATTTT.

The J gene is TRBJ2-2, the V gene TRBV29-1, with D perhaps matching TRBD1 (5 bases). Per the germline V gene, CDR1 is SQVTM and CDR2 is ANQGSEA. Trimming took 4 bases from V and 0 from J, leaving 9 bases between them. The CDR3 loop spans 14 amino acids. The CDR3: CSVVRTPNTGELFF. CDR3 in DNA: TGCAGCGTTGTACGGACACCGAACACCGGGGAGCTGTTTTTT.

This rearrangement joins TRBV11-1 to TRBJ2-1, with TRBD1 matching over 10 bases. With V trimmed by 4 bases and J by 9 bases, 9 bases remained unmatched. CDR3 size: 15 residues. CDR1 SGHAT and CDR2 FQDESV come from the germline V gene (reference sequence). CDR3: CASSSTGGVKGEQFF. CDR3 nucleotide sequence: TGTGCCAGCAGCTCGACAGGGGGCGTCAAAGGTGAGCAGTTCTTC.

This clone was recorded once. The same CDR3 arises from other DNA sequences in this sample as well. The gene calls are TRBV18 and TRBJ1-1; D gene unclear. CDR1 is KGHSH, CDR2 LQKENI, per germline. V lost 3 bases, J lost 1 base, and 6 bases lay in between. This CDR3 spans 13 amino acids. The CDR3: CASSPEGNTEAFF. CDR3 sequence (DNA): TGTGCCAGCTCACCCGAAGGGAACACTGAAGCTTTCTTT.

This clone has only a few counts. The chain recombines TRBV29-1 with TRBJ2-7; D is possibly TRBD1 (5 bases). The CDR3 has 12 amino acids. Trimming left V 4 bases short and J 6 bases short, with 13 bases between. Per the germline V gene, CDR1 is SQVTM and CDR2 is ANQGSEA. Here the CDR3 reads CSVAGSLGEQYF. CDR3 sequence (DNA): TGCAGCGTTGCAGGGTCCCTCGGCGAGCAGTACTTC.

The chain carries TRBV30 and TRBJ2-7; D is unclear. This CDR3 has 11 residues. V was cut by 3 bases and J by 4 bases, with 7 bases left in between. CDR1 and CDR2 (germline): GTSNPN, SVGIG (reference sequence). The CDR3: CAWSFTYEQYF. As DNA, the CDR3 is TGTGCCTGGAGCTTCACATACGAGCAGTACTTC.

This clone was counted a few times. The rearrangement uses TRBV6-6 and TRBJ2-3, with D maybe TRBD2 (6 bases). This CDR3 has 16 amino acids. V was shortened by 0 bases and J by 1 base, with 11 bases between the two germline ends. Germline assignment: CDR1 MNHNY and CDR2 SVGAGI (reference sequence). CDR3 in DNA: TGTGCCAGCAGTTACTCGTATAGCGGAGGCACAGATACGCAGTATTTT. Translated, it gives CASSYSYSGGTDTQYF.

The gene calls are TRBV28 and TRBJ2-4; 10 positions match TRBD1. Trimming cost V 4 bases and J 4 bases; bases outside gene matches: 7. This CDR3 is built from 16 residues. The germline V gene has CDR1 MDHEN and CDR2 SYDVKM. The CDR3 DNA is TGTGCCAGCAGTTCTATAGACAGGGGGCTTAAAAACATTCAGTACTTC. Amino acids: CASSSIDRGLKNIQYF.

This clone was picked up a small number of times. The rearrangement uses TRBV7-6 and TRBJ1-1, with D unresolved. Trimming stripped 1 base from V and 4 bases from J, with 7 bases between. Per germline, CDR1 SGHVS and CDR2 FNYEAQ. The CDR3 totals 13 residues. CDR3 in amino acids: CASSLVGSTEAFF. For the CDR3, the DNA is TGTGCCAGCAGCTTAGTAGGCAGCACTGAAGCTTTCTTT.

The V and J genes are TRBV4-1 and TRBJ1-2; D ambiguous. Germline V CDR1 and CDR2: MGHRA, YSYEKL. CDR3 size: 15 residues. Trimming removed 0 bases from V and 8 bases from J, with 16 bases in between. In nucleotides, the CDR3 is TGCGCCAGCAGCCAAGACCCTTACAAACCCATGGGCTACACCTTC. Translated, it gives CASSQDPYKPMGYTF.

The chain is built from TRBV5-1 and TRBJ1-1; D is undetermined. V was trimmed by 6 bases and J by 0 bases, leaving 9 bases between them. This CDR3 contains 13 residues. Germline V gene lookup returns CDR1 SGHRS and CDR2 YFSETQ. The CDR3 loop reads CASTLTVNTEAFF. The DNA of the CDR3 is TGCGCCAGCACCTTAACAGTGAACACTGAAGCTTTCTTT.

This rearrangement joins TRBV30 to TRBJ1-2, with no clear D. Per germline, CDR1 GTSNPN and CDR2 SVGIG (reference sequence). V shed 6 bases and J shed 4 bases, with 12 bases lying between them. The CDR3 extends over 12 amino acids. In DNA form, the CDR3 reads TGTGCCTGCTCAAAGTCGGCCTATGGCTACACCTTC. It translates to CACSKSAYGYTF.

The chain links TRBV2 to TRBJ2-3, with TRBD2 matching 7 bases. After removal of 8 bases from V and 0 bases from J, the junction contained 8 bases not matched to a gene. The CDR3 sequence is 15 residues long. Germline V gives CDR1 SNHLY, CDR2 FYNNEI. CDR3: CASAPLAASTDTQYF. DNA for the CDR3: TGTGCCAGCGCCCCCCTAGCGGCTAGCACAGATACGCAGTATTTT.

In DNA form, the CDR3 reads TGCGCCAGCAGCTTGTCGGCGGGAGGGCCCGCAGATACGCAGTATTTT. The encoded protein is CASSLSAGGPADTQYF. This chain joins TRBV5-1 and TRBJ2-3; 9 bases map to TRBD2. The CDR3 covers 16 residues. The V gene end was trimmed by 1 base and the J gene end by 4 bases; junction bases not matched to a gene: 7. Germline assignment: CDR1 SGHRS and CDR2 YFSETQ.

This clone turned up a few times. The chain has TRBV10-3 and TRBJ2-7; D assignment may be TRBD1 or TRBD2 (5 bases each). Trimming took 6 bases from V and 5 from J, leaving 17 bases between them. Germline loops: CDR1 ENHRY, CDR2 SYGVKD. The length of the CDR3 is 14 residues. CDR3 sequence: CAIRMGPRLNEQYF. DNA of the CDR3: TGTGCCATCAGGATGGGACCACGGTTAAACGAGCAGTACTTC.

As concerns this clone: A read error may account for a junction end that differs from germline. The chain couples TRBV7-7 to TRBJ1-1; possibly TRBD1 for D (5 bases). The CDR3 is 13 residues long. In germline, CDR1 is SSHAT, CDR2 FNYEAQ (reference sequence). The CDR3 is CASSLDRGTEAFF. The CDR3, as DNA: TGTGCTAGCAGCTTAGACAGAGGGACTGAAGCTTTCTTT.